Listed here is a single T cell receptor (beta chain). Its antigen is currently not known. Nothing much larger sits one base from this clone, and base qualities are not available. This entry comes from a study of blood T cell repertoires in COVID-19 (TCRdb year 2020). With regard to the full study: The collaborator samples originated in the United States, Italy and Spain and spanned the acute and convalescent phases of COVID-19. The prospective study material was composed of cDNA or gDNA derived from T cells, B-cell-depleted T cells, or PBMCs. The dataset comprised deeply sampled blood TCRbeta repertoires from subjects exposed to, actively infected with, or recovered from COVID-19. The repertoires were released in a freely available public database meant as a resource for research on the immune response to SARS-CoV-2. Samples came from the ongoing ImmuneRACE study (first 160 participants) plus 1,254 subjects from 6 global collaborators. Nearly every sample came with metadata listing a de-identified subject ID, COVID-19 status, age in years and sex. Where HLA class I and class II types were available, the types were taken from metadata supplied by the sample provider, not from assay-based typing. Findings and caveats that apply to the study as a whole: Clinical and demographic metadata were provided uncurated, with the amount varying by source and participant.

A second Seattle source provided samples from volunteer blood donors who had recovered from COVID-19. Each collaborating institution followed its own protocols to collect whole blood in K2EDTA tubes. Collaborator samples were shipped for TCRbeta analysis as frozen whole blood, isolated PBMCs, or DNA extracted from either sample type. The immunoSEQ Assay, a bias-controlled multiplex PCR, was used to amplify TCRbeta CDR3 regions from genomic DNA. The authors processed their data as follows. Nucleated cell counts per sample were estimated from amplification of reference gene primers within the assay. To quantify the absolute abundance of each unique TCRbeta CDR3 rearrangement, sequence reads were collapsed and filtered. For each sample, productive Simpson clonality was calculated by taking the square root of Simpson's diversity index across productive rearrangements. The table comes from immuneACCESS by way of TCRdb, which keeps in-frame sequences with V and J called. Part of the clones is missing from these tables; in studies checked, under half for an unresolved V gene and the rest for unknown reasons. V and J calls and clone size are as listed in that table; D and trimming were resolved from the DNA. The sample has about 320,000 clones on record, 89% of them singletons. The top ten clonotypes cover under 7.5% of the sample.

V lost 2 bases and J lost 4 bases, and the count of bases not matched to a germline gene is 7. Sequences LGHDT (CDR1) and YNNKEL (CDR2) are obtained from the germline V gene (reference sequence). Including cysteine and phenylalanine, the CDR3 has 15 amino acids. Just the 45-base CDR3 DNA is kept, in frame starting at base 1. The receptor was derived from a man aged 18 to 30 who had recovered from COVID-19. The sequenced sample consisted of peripheral blood. The sequence joins TRBV3-1 (or the pseudogene TRBV3-2) to TRBJ1-1; the central 7 bases match TRBD1. The DNA sequence is as follows: TGTGCCAGCAGCCAAATAAGGACAGGCGGCACTGAAGCTTTCTTT. Its translation reads: CASSQIRTGGTEAFF.